Shown below are 16 T cell receptor beta chains from a single sample sequenced in a study of blood T cell repertoires in COVID-19. Method: immunoSEQ multiplex PCR; TCRdb's copy keeps in-frame clones and lacks some. The repertoire consists of over 100,000 clones, with roughly 82% occurring once and the leading ten covering roughly 4%. The sample taken for sequencing was peripheral blood. Receptors originate from a human donor in a cohort sampled during active COVID-19.

The CDR3 loop is CASSLSGTNGEPQHF. The CDR3 DNA reads TGCGCCAGCAGCTTGTCCGGGACTAATGGAGAGCCCCAGCATTTT. The J gene is TRBJ1-5, the V gene TRBV5-1; D perhaps matches TRBD1 (5 bases). The CDR3 has 15 amino acids. V was shortened by 1 base and J by 8 bases, with 16 bases between the two germline ends. CDR1 is SGHRS and CDR2 is YFSETQ in the germline V gene.

This chain joins TRBV5-4 and TRBJ2-1, with 10 bases lining up with TRBD2. V was clipped by 5 bases and J by 7 bases; unmatched bases: 12. The CDR3 length is 16 residues. Germline values: CDR1 SGHNT, CDR2 YYREEE (reference sequence). CDR3 coding DNA: TGTGCCAGCAGTCTTGGAGCGGGGGGGGCCTCTAATGAGCAGTTCTTC. It encodes CASSLGAGGASNEQFF.

The V gene is TRBV11-3, the J gene TRBJ2-5; 8 bases align to TRBD1. With 1 base clipped from V and 5 bases from J, the junction kept 9 bases outside the gene matches. This CDR3 comprises 16 residues. Germline V gives CDR1 SGHNT, CDR2 YENEEA. Here the CDR3 DNA reads TGTGCCAGCAGCTTAGGACAGGGGAAAGGTCGCGAGACCCAGTACTTC. Protein product: CASSLGQGKGRETQYF. Combining the CDR3 with reference TRBV11-3 and TRBJ2-5 gives the whole variable domain EAGVVQSPRYKIIEKKQPVAFWCNPISGHNTLYWYLQNLGQGPELLIRYENEEAVDDSQLPKDRFSAERLKGVDSTLKIQPAELGDSAVYLCASSLGQGKGRETQYFGPGTRLLVL.

The chain combines TRBV19 with TRBJ2-5, with 8 bases lining up with TRBD2. Germline assignment: CDR1 LNHDA and CDR2 SQIVND (reference sequence). Trimming removed 3 bases from V and 1 base from J; junction bases left unmatched: 7. The CDR3 extends over 16 amino acids. CDR3 coding DNA: TGTGCCAGTAGTATCGGGAGGGGGGAAGTCCAAGAGACCCAGTACTTC. Translated: CASSIGRGEVQETQYF.

This clone was detected only a few times. J is TRBJ2-1 and V is TRBV9, with D perhaps matching TRBD2 (5 bases). The CDR3 has 14 residues. In germline, CDR1 is SGDLS, CDR2 YYNGEE. V lost 3 bases to trimming and J lost 10 bases, with 17 bases between them. The CDR3 reads CASSELGSREEQFF. CDR3 DNA sequence: TGTGCCAGCAGCGAGCTGGGGAGTAGAGAAGAGCAGTTCTTC.

The rearrangement joins TRBV7-8 to TRBJ1-2; D is unresolved. Germline CDR1 SGHVS, CDR2 FQNEAQ. The CDR3 runs 15 residues. V lost 7 bases to trimming and J lost 8 bases, with 23 bases between them. Here the CDR3 reads CASNPQPTTGGGYTF. The DNA of the CDR3 is TGTGCCAGCAACCCGCAACCTACGACGGGTGGGGGCTACACCTTC.

The chain links TRBV9 to TRBJ1-1; D remains unclear. The germline V and J ends were trimmed by 4 bases and 4 bases, with 14 bases remaining between them. Per germline, CDR1 SGDLS and CDR2 YYNGEE. This CDR3 comprises 14 residues. The CDR3 spells CASSPGSRGTEAFF. CDR3 DNA: TGTGCCAGCAGCCCGGGGTCCCGGGGCACTGAAGCTTTCTTT. The full variable domain, its missing parts supplied by reference TRBV9 and TRBJ1-1, is DSGVTQTPKHLITATGQRVTLRCSPRSGDLSVYWYQQSLDQGLQFLIQYYNGEERAKGNILERFSAQQFPDLHSELNLSSLELGDSALYFCASSPGSRGTEAFFGQGTRLTVV.

The V gene is TRBV19, the J gene TRBJ2-7, with TRBD2 as a possible D gene (5 bases). V was cut by 1 base and J by 4 bases, with 8 bases left in between. Germline CDR1 reads LNHDA; CDR2 reads SQIVND (reference sequence). The CDR3 consists of 13 residues. The CDR3 DNA is TGTGCCAGTAGTATAGCGCCGGGGTACGAGCAGTACTTC. It translates to CASSIAPGYEQYF.

The J gene is TRBJ1-1, the V gene TRBV28, with D tentatively TRBD1 (6 bases). Germline loops: CDR1 MDHEN, CDR2 SYDVKM. The CDR3 covers 15 residues. V lost 5 bases and J lost 3, with 16 bases in between. The CDR3 sequence: CASSPYDRIYTEAFF. CDR3 DNA sequence: TGTGCCAGCAGTCCTTACGACAGGATATACACTGAAGCTTTCTTT. The whole variable domain, remainder taken from reference TRBV28 and TRBJ1-1, is DVKVTQSSRYLVKRTGEKVFLECVQDMDHENMFWYRQDPGLGLRLIYFSYDVKMKEKGDIPEGYSVSREKKERFSLILESASTNQTSMYLCASSPYDRIYTEAFFGQGTRLTVV.

This CDR3 reads CATAPGGYEQYF. The CDR3 nucleotides read TGTGCCACCGCCCCCGGCGGCTACGAGCAGTACTTC. V and J are TRBV10-3 and TRBJ2-7, with D unresolved. The CDR3 has 12 residues. The germline V and J ends were trimmed by 10 bases and 3 bases, with 13 bases remaining between them. The germline V gene encodes CDR1 ENHRY and CDR2 SYGVKD.

This chain uses TRBV7-2 with TRBJ1-2; possible D gene TRBD1, 5 bases. The V gene lost 5 bases and the J gene lost 7 bases, with 14 bases spanning the gap. The germline CDR1 and CDR2 sequences are SGHTA and FQGNSA. The CDR3 is made up of 13 amino acids. CDR3 bases: TGTGCCAGCAGCCAGGGCCGGCTTGGTGGCTACACCTTC. This codes for CASSQGRLGGYTF.

This chain joins TRBV7-2 and TRBJ2-7; a possible D gene is TRBD1 (6 bases). Germline V lookup: CDR1 SGHTA, CDR2 FQGNSA. V lost 1 base and J lost 2, with 9 bases in between. This CDR3 comprises 14 residues. The CDR3 nucleotides are TGTGCCAGCAGCTTAGTAAGACAGGCCTACGAGCAGTACTTC. Amino acids: CASSLVRQAYEQYF.

V usage is TRBV18 and J usage is TRBJ2-5, with 8 positions matching TRBD1. From germline, CDR1 is KGHSH and CDR2 LQKENI. The J segment lost 2 bases and the V segment lost 4 bases, leaving 6 bases of the junction unmatched. The CDR3 has 15 residues. The CDR3: CASSRYRDRQETQYF. In DNA form, the CDR3 reads TGTGCCAGCTCACGGTACCGGGACAGGCAAGAGACCCAGTACTTC.

This clone was seen only once. This chain links TRBV5-1 with TRBJ2-7; 7 nucleotides agree with TRBD1. Germline CDR1 and CDR2: SGHRS and YFSETQ. The CDR3 covers 15 residues. J lost 6 bases, V lost 4 bases, and 13 bases had no gene match. CDR3: CASSGKLQGLGEQYF. The CDR3, as DNA: TGCGCCAGCAGCGGAAAGCTACAGGGGCTTGGCGAGCAGTACTTC.

This clone has more than one count but fewer than ten. This chain links TRBV2 with TRBJ2-2; no reliable D call. Looked up from germline, CDR1 is SNHLY and CDR2 is FYNNEI. CDR3 length: 12 amino acids. Trimming pared 6 bases from V and 0 bases from J, leaving 2 bases between. The CDR3 protein is CASSTNTGELFF. The CDR3 coding sequence is TGTGCCAGCAGCACGAACACCGGGGAGCTGTTTTTT.

This clone was picked up a small number of times. This chain uses TRBV11-3 with TRBJ2-6; a weak D match, TRBD2 (6 bases). The germline gives CDR1 SGHNT, CDR2 YENEEA. The CDR3 has 20 amino acids. The germline V and J ends were trimmed by 5 bases and 0 bases, with 23 bases remaining between them. The DNA for the CDR3 is TGTGCCAGCAGCCCCCGAGGAGGGTGGGGCGGCGACTCTGGGGCCAACGTCCTGACTTTC. Translation: CASSPRGGWGGDSGANVLTF.